The 22 T cell receptor beta chains below come from one sample, sequenced in a study of patients and donors after allogeneic stem cell transplantation. TCRdb re-called the RT-PCR reads with MiXCR, one entry per CDR3 protein. The sample contains some 960,000 distinct CDR3 sequences, around 17% of which appear only once. Sequenced: blood, either unsorted or a sorted T cell fraction (not recorded which). The receptors stem from a human donor who was either an allogeneic HSCT recipient or a stem cell or donor lymphocyte infusion donor (not recorded which). It is not recorded whose cells these are; they may come from a transplant donor.

The J gene is TRBJ2-2, the V gene TRBV5-1; D might be TRBD1 or TRBD2, each matching 5 bases. Looked up from germline, CDR1 is SGHRS and CDR2 is YFSETQ. The CDR3 sequence is 15 residues long. Between the trimmed V and J ends, which lost 4 bases and 4 bases, there was a span of 14 bases. The CDR3 sequence: CASSATGTSTGELFF. The DNA for the CDR3 is TGCGCCAGCAGCGCCACCGGGACCAGCACCGGGGAGCTGTTTTTT. Full variable domain (rest looked up from reference TRBV5-1 and TRBJ2-2): KAGVTQTPRYLIKTRGQQVTLSCSPISGHRSVSWYQQTPGQGLQFLFEYFSETQRNKGNFPGRFSGRQFSNSRSEMNVSTLELGDSALYLCASSATGTSTGELFFGEGSRLTVL.

The chain employs TRBV5-1 and TRBJ2-1; no firm D call. The CDR3 has 13 residues. V lost 1 base and J lost 9, with 11 bases in between. CDR1 SGHRS and CDR2 YFSETQ come from the germline V gene. CDR3 residues: CASSLNEGLEQFF. The CDR3 bases are TGCGCCAGCAGCTTGAACGAAGGGCTTGAGCAGTTCTTC.

This clonotype was seen ten or more times. The chain links TRBV12-3 or TRBV12-4 to TRBJ1-5, with D unclear. The CDR3 length is 13 residues. Between the trimmed V and J ends, which lost 5 bases and 4 bases, there was a span of 9 bases. Here the CDR3 reads CASSQGLNQPQHF. The DNA for the CDR3 is TGTGCCAGCAGTCAAGGACTAAATCAGCCCCAGCATTTT.

This clonotype was seen more than once but under ten times. V usage is TRBV5-6 and J usage is TRBJ2-4; D not certain. The V end lost 0 bases, the J end lost 9 bases, and 16 bases lay between the germline ends. Per the germline V gene, CDR1 is SGHDT and CDR2 is YYEEEE. This CDR3 comprises 15 residues. The CDR3 DNA reads as TGTGCCAGCAGCTTGGATAAGGGCTTGGTGAGCATTCAGTACTTC. Translated, it gives CASSLDKGLVSIQYF.

This clonotype was seen more than once but under ten times. The V call is TRBV3-1, the J call TRBJ1-5, with a weak D call TRBD1 (6 bases). V lost 3 bases, J lost 4 bases, and 13 bases lay in between. CDR3 length equals 15 residues. The germline CDR1 and CDR2 sequences are LGHDT and YNNKEL (reference sequence). CDR3 in amino acids: CASSQAYRENQPQHF. The CDR3 bases are TGTGCCAGCAGCCAGGCTTACAGGGAAAATCAGCCCCAGCATTTT.

The V call is TRBV7-8, the J call TRBJ2-1; 7 bases match TRBD1. The V segment lost 1 base and the J segment 6 bases; nucleotides outside the gene matches: 9. CDR1 and CDR2 (germline): SGHVS, FQNEAQ. The CDR3 is made up of 16 amino acids. The CDR3 nucleotides read TGTGCCAGCAGCTTAGTTATCGGTCCAGGGGGCAATGAGCAGTTCTTC. Its protein product is CASSLVIGPGGNEQFF.

Many counts were recorded for this clonotype. V is TRBV4-2 and J is TRBJ2-7, with 7 positions matching TRBD2. Losses at the gene ends were 0 bases for V and 2 bases for J; bases not matched to a gene: 4. CDR1 LGHNA and CDR2 YNFKEQ come from the germline V gene. The CDR3 spans 15 residues. The CDR3 region is CASSQEAGLAYEQYF. In nucleotides, the CDR3 is TGTGCCAGCAGCCAAGAGGCAGGACTAGCCTACGAGCAGTACTTC.

The chain combines TRBV12-3 or TRBV12-4 with TRBJ1-1; TRBD1 matches at 7 bases. The CDR3 length is 16 residues. Trimming cost V 6 bases and J 1 base; bases outside gene matches: 11. In DNA, the CDR3 is TGTGCCAGCAGCGGACAGGCCTTTCCAGGGAACACTGAAGCTTTCTTT. Amino acids: CASSGQAFPGNTEAFF.

This clonotype was observed a few times. The gene calls are TRBV20-1 and TRBJ2-7; 8 bases line up with TRBD2. The ends lost 3 bases at V and 2 bases at J; junction bases unmatched: 6. This CDR3 comprises 14 residues. Germline values: CDR1 DFQATT, CDR2 SNEGSKA (reference sequence). The CDR3 DNA reads TGCAGTGCTAGTTCCGGACTAGCACCCTACGAGCAGTACTTC. This sequence encodes CSASSGLAPYEQYF.

The chain employs TRBV12-3 or TRBV12-4 and TRBJ2-1, with D possibly TRBD1 on 5 matching bases. The germline V and J ends were trimmed by 7 bases and 4 bases, with 11 bases remaining between them. This CDR3 comprises 13 residues. The DNA for the CDR3 is TGTGCCAGCACCCCGACAGTTTACAATGAGCAGTTCTTC. It encodes CASTPTVYNEQFF.

This clonotype was recorded only once. The chain uses TRBV27 and TRBJ2-4, with unresolved D. V lost 5 bases and J 5 bases, leaving 10 bases between the germline ends. CDR1 and CDR2 from the germline V gene are MNHEY and SMNVEV (reference sequence). The CDR3 covers 13 residues. Here the CDR3 reads CASSAWAENIQYF. The CDR3, as DNA: TGTGCCAGCAGTGCCTGGGCCGAAAACATTCAGTACTTC.

This clonotype appeared a few times. V and J are TRBV7-2 and TRBJ1-4; TRBD1 matches at 8 bases. Losses at the gene ends were 1 base for V and 8 bases for J; bases not matched to a gene: 12. The length of the CDR3 is 17 residues. Germline values: CDR1 SGHTA, CDR2 FQGNSA. CDR3 sequence reads: CASSLGQGLGSLEKLFF. The CDR3 DNA is TGTGCCAGCAGCTTAGGACAGGGGTTGGGCTCCTTGGAAAAACTGTTTTTT.

The gene calls are TRBV7-9 and TRBJ1-2, with TRBD1 as a possible D gene (5 bases). Trimming shortened V by 5 bases and J by 5 bases, and 21 bases separated the two germline ends. CDR1 is SEHNR, CDR2 FQNEAQ, per germline (reference sequence). The CDR3 is 16 amino acids. The CDR3 coding sequence is TGTGCCAGCAGCCTCAAAGGGGCGCCGGTGGAGTATGGCTACACCTTC. Its protein is CASSLKGAPVEYGYTF.

This chain links TRBV10-3 with TRBJ2-1; the match to TRBD2 covers 11 bases. The trim removed 6 bases at V and 4 bases at J, leaving 8 bases unmatched. This CDR3 region has 16 residues. Germline V gene sequence: CDR1 ENHRY, CDR2 SYGVKD. The CDR3 spells CAISPTSGANYNEQFF. DNA for the CDR3: TGTGCCATCAGCCCGACTAGCGGGGCTAATTACAATGAGCAGTTCTTC.

This clonotype was observed a handful of times. The chain couples TRBV12-3 or TRBV12-4 to TRBJ2-7, with D perhaps TRBD2 (5 bases). V was cut by 3 bases and J by 6 bases, with 24 bases left in between. This CDR3 has 17 amino acids. CDR3 sequence reads: CASSFGRVWTSALEQYF. In DNA form, the CDR3 reads TGTGCCAGCAGTTTTGGGAGAGTGTGGACTTCCGCCCTCGAGCAGTACTTC.

The chain uses TRBV4-1 and TRBJ2-5, with TRBD1 matching 12 bases. The trim removed 5 bases at V and 5 bases at J, leaving 6 bases unmatched. Germline lookup yields CDR1 MGHRA and CDR2 YSYEKL. The CDR3 totals 15 residues. CDR3 region: CASSIRDRGRETQYF. As DNA, the CDR3 is TGCGCCAGCAGCATCCGGGACAGGGGGCGTGAGACCCAGTACTTC.

This clonotype has ten or more counts. The rearrangement joins TRBV25-1 to TRBJ1-1; perhaps TRBD1 as D (5 bases). Deletions cut 2 bases from V and 3 bases from J, with 13 bases between. This CDR3 is built from 15 residues. The germline gives CDR1 MGHDK, CDR2 SYGVNS. The CDR3 bases are TGTGCCAGCAGTGAAGGGTGGGGCCCAGACACTGAAGCTTTCTTT. As protein: CASSEGWGPDTEAFF.

This clonotype was counted only a few times. The gene calls are TRBV7-9 and TRBJ1-5; D is perhaps TRBD1 (5 bases). Germline CDR1 and CDR2: SEHNR and FQNEAQ (reference sequence). Trimming took off 4 bases at V and 2 bases at J, with 12 bases between the two ends. The CDR3 contains 15 residues. The CDR3 loop is CASSSGREGNQPQHF. CDR3 nucleotides: TGTGCCAGCAGCTCGGGCAGGGAAGGCAATCAGCCCCAGCATTTT.

Many counts were recorded for this clonotype. The chain has TRBV9 and TRBJ2-5; D tentatively fits TRBD1 or TRBD2 (5 bases each). Trimming took 0 bases from V and 7 from J, leaving 13 bases between them. The length of the CDR3 is 14 residues. CDR1 and CDR2 (germline): SGDLS, YYNGEE. CDR3 sequence reads: CASSVDWGSWTQYF. The CDR3 DNA reads as TGTGCCAGCAGCGTAGATTGGGGGTCATGGACCCAGTACTTC.

This chain joins TRBV4-3 and TRBJ2-2; 10 bases align to TRBD1. CDR1 LGHNA and CDR2 YSLEER come from the germline V gene. V lost 1 base to trimming and J lost 6 bases; unmatched junction nucleotides: 8. This CDR3 region has 17 residues. In nucleotides, the CDR3 is TGCGCCAGCAGCCAAGCTGCGGGACAGGGGTTAGCCGGGGAGCTGTTTTTT. Its translation is CASSQAAGQGLAGELFF.

The chain carries TRBV10-2 and TRBJ2-1; D unclear. Per the germline V gene, CDR1 is WSHSY and CDR2 is SAAADI. V lost 10 bases and J 3 bases, leaving 10 bases between the germline ends. The CDR3 is 12 residues long. In DNA, the CDR3 is TGCGCCACCGGGTATTTCTACAATGAGCAGTTCTTC. It yields the protein CATGYFYNEQFF.

This clonotype turned up a few times. This chain connects TRBV5-1 to TRBJ2-7; no firm D call. The V gene's germline CDR1 is SGHRS and CDR2 YFSETQ. This CDR3 has 13 amino acids. V lost 0 bases to trimming and J lost 2 bases, with 6 bases between them. CDR3 nucleotides: TGCGCCAGCAGCTTGGCCCATGCCTACGAGCAGTACTTC. Its translation: CASSLAHAYEQYF.